One sample yielded the 29 T cell receptor beta chains listed below, sequenced in a study of shared clonotypes between healthy human individuals (TCRdb year 2020). The method was the immunoSEQ multiplex PCR assay. The table comes from immuneACCESS by way of TCRdb, which keeps in-frame sequences with V and J called. Part of the clones is missing from these tables; in studies checked, under half for an unresolved V gene and the rest for unknown reasons. The sample records under 1,100,000 clones, around 82% of which are singletons. The ten top clones hold roughly 0.57% of the sample. Sequencing was performed on memory CD4+ T cells from PBMCs. The sample's cell subset or site label, in plain terms: CD45RA-negative fraction. These receptors came from a man younger than 35 in good health. Some clones in this sample may be carry-over from other donors' samples.

V is TRBV28 and J is TRBJ1-2; D gene uncertain. Deletions cut 3 bases from V and 8 bases from J, with 10 bases between. Germline assignment: CDR1 MDHEN and CDR2 SYDVKM. This CDR3 comprises 12 residues. CDR3 coding DNA: TGTGCCAGCAGTTTGGATGGTCTCGGCTACACCTTC. Protein: CASSLDGLGYTF.

V usage is TRBV7-2 and J usage is TRBJ2-5, with TRBD2 matching 7 bases. This CDR3 has 15 amino acids. V shed 1 base, J shed 10 bases, and the junction held 12 bases outside the gene matches. CDR1 and CDR2 from the germline V gene are SGHTA and FQGNSA. This CDR3 reads CASSLGSAGELGQYF. The CDR3 DNA reads TGTGCCAGCAGCTTAGGGTCGGCGGGAGAACTTGGCCAGTACTTC.

This clone was recorded a few times. This chain links TRBV10-3 with TRBJ1-1; D gene ambiguous. This CDR3 has 14 residues. V lost 3 bases to trimming and J lost 2 bases, with 10 bases between them. CDR1 is ENHRY and CDR2 is SYGVKD in the germline V gene. This CDR3 is CAISEYRENTEAFF. DNA for the CDR3: TGTGCCATCAGTGAATACAGAGAAAACACTGAAGCTTTCTTT.

The rearrangement links TRBV7-9 to TRBJ1-1; no clear D. The ends were cut back, 7 bases at V and 5 bases at J, with 14 bases in the middle. The CDR3 is made up of 13 amino acids. Looked up from germline, CDR1 is SEHNR and CDR2 is FQNEAQ (reference sequence). The CDR3 loop is CASMQGTATEAFF. The DNA of the CDR3 is TGTGCCAGCATGCAAGGTACAGCTACTGAAGCTTTCTTT.

The genes are TRBV30 and TRBJ1-3; D unresolved. V was trimmed by 2 bases and J by 3 bases, leaving 5 bases between them. Germline CDR1 is GTSNPN and CDR2 is SVGIG (reference sequence). This CDR3 comprises 12 residues. CDR3 in DNA: TGTGCCTGGAGTTACCGTGGAAACACCATATATTTT. It translates to CAWSYRGNTIYF. The variable domain in full, with the rest retrieved from reference TRBV30 and TRBJ1-3, is SQTIHQWPATLVQPVGSPLSLECTVEGTSNPNLYWYRQAAGRGLQLLFYSVGIGQISSEVPQNLSASRPQDRQFILSSKKLLLSDSGFYLCAWSYRGNTIYFGEGSWLTVV.

This clone occurred once. This chain joins TRBV28 and TRBJ1-2; TRBD1 matches 8 bases. The germline V gene encodes CDR1 MDHEN and CDR2 SYDVKM. This CDR3 comprises 16 residues. The junction had 9 bases not matched to a gene; V was cut back by 2 bases and J by 4 bases. The CDR3 region is CASSLIGQGDGYGYTF. The DNA for the CDR3 is TGTGCCAGCAGTTTAATCGGACAGGGCGATGGCTATGGCTACACCTTC.

The CDR3 bases are TGTGCCAGCTCAGGAACTGGGGCTAACTATGGCTACACCTTC. Translated, it gives CASSGTGANYGYTF. This chain uses TRBV18 with TRBJ1-2; D is undetermined. CDR3 length: 14 amino acids. The ends were cut back, 5 bases at V and 0 bases at J, with 10 bases in the middle. The germline gives CDR1 KGHSH, CDR2 LQKENI.

J is TRBJ1-4 and V is TRBV11-1; D gene uncertain. Germline assignment: CDR1 SGHAT and CDR2 FQDESV (reference sequence). This CDR3 region has 13 residues. Trimming stripped 1 base from V and 8 bases from J, with 8 bases between. Here the CDR3 reads CASSLDVREKLFF. CDR3 DNA sequence: TGTGCCAGCAGCTTAGACGTGCGGGAAAAACTGTTTTTT.

V is TRBV6-6 and J is TRBJ2-3, with unresolved D. Trimming took off 0 bases at V and 8 bases at J, with 9 bases between the two ends. Germline assignment: CDR1 MNHNY and CDR2 SVGAGI (reference sequence). CDR3 length: 13 residues. The CDR3 is CASSYSTDSTQYF. Written as DNA, the CDR3 is TGTGCCAGCAGTTACTCGACCGATAGTACGCAGTATTTT.

V usage is TRBV28 and J usage is TRBJ2-5; TRBD2 might be the D (12 bases). This CDR3 is 18 amino acids long. Between the trimmed V and J ends, which lost 3 bases and 3 bases, there was a span of 23 bases. Germline values: CDR1 MDHEN, CDR2 SYDVKM. CDR3 sequence: CASSLDRGRTSGKETQYF. The CDR3 region has the DNA TGTGCCAGCAGTTTGGACAGGGGGCGGACTAGCGGGAAAGAGACCCAGTACTTC.

Only one count was recorded for this clone. The chain has TRBV4-3 and TRBJ2-2, with a weak D call TRBD2 (6 bases). V lost 3 bases, J lost 1 base, and 21 bases lay in between. The CDR3 has 19 residues. In germline, CDR1 is LGHNA, CDR2 YSLEER. CDR3 loop: CASSQVHDGLGGNTGELFF. The CDR3 DNA follows: TGCGCCAGCAGCCAGGTCCATGACGGGCTCGGGGGGAACACCGGGGAGCTGTTTTTT.

This clone has only one observation. One base away lies a much larger clone, so this may be a sequencing read error. The chain links TRBV6-5 to TRBJ2-7, with D unresolved. V was clipped by 0 bases and J by 3 bases, with 3 bases between them. Per the germline V gene, CDR1 is MNHEY and CDR2 is SVGAGI. CDR3 length: 12 residues. CDR3 nucleotides: TGTGCCAGCAGTTACTCGAGCTACGAGCAGTACTTC. Its translation is CASSYSSYEQYF.

This clone was observed a handful of times. J is TRBJ2-2 and V is TRBV27; perhaps TRBD2 as D (6 bases). There are 13 residues in the CDR3. Germline CDR1 is MNHEY and CDR2 is SMNVEV (reference sequence). Trimming shortened V by 6 bases and J by 3 bases, and 8 bases separated the two germline ends. CDR3 bases: TGTGCCAGCAGCGTAGCGGACACCGGGGAGCTGTTTTTT. Encoded protein: CASSVADTGELFF.

The chain couples TRBV5-6 to TRBJ2-7; 9 bases agree with TRBD1. The trim removed 2 bases at V and 5 bases at J, leaving 8 bases unmatched. Germline CDR1 reads SGHDT; CDR2 reads YYEEEE. CDR3 length: 15 amino acids. The CDR3 bases are TGTGCCAGCAGCTTTTTAGGACAGGGGAAGCACGAGCAGTACTTC. It is translated as CASSFLGQGKHEQYF.

V and J are TRBV7-2 and TRBJ2-3, with 9 bases aligning to TRBD1. From germline, CDR1 is SGHTA and CDR2 FQGNSA. Trimming took 5 bases from V and 5 from J; bases not matched to a gene: 8. The CDR3 covers 15 residues. In nucleotides, the CDR3 is TGTGCCAGCAGCCCAACAGGGGGCGCGGAAGATACGCAGTATTTT. It is translated as CASSPTGGAEDTQYF.

The J gene is TRBJ2-5, the V gene TRBV6-6; D might be TRBD1 or TRBD2, each matching 6 bases. Trimming removed 5 bases from V and 2 bases from J, with 18 bases in between. This CDR3 spans 16 amino acids. The germline V gene encodes CDR1 MNHNY and CDR2 SVGAGI (reference sequence). CDR3 in amino acids: CASSPLGGRGQETQYF. The CDR3, as DNA: TGTGCCAGCAGTCCGTTGGGGGGCAGGGGACAAGAGACCCAGTACTTC.

This clone was observed once. The gene calls are TRBV4-3 and TRBJ2-3; maybe TRBD2 (5 bases). Germline CDR1 LGHNA, CDR2 YSLEER. CDR3 size: 17 residues. The germline V and J ends were trimmed by 1 base and 3 bases, with 17 bases remaining between them. CDR3 in amino acids: CASSQVAGPSKTDTQYF. The CDR3 DNA follows: TGCGCCAGCAGCCAAGTTGCGGGCCCCTCGAAAACAGATACGCAGTATTTT.

The genes are TRBV4-1 and TRBJ1-2; no reliable D call. The CDR3 runs 15 residues. Per the germline V gene, CDR1 is MGHRA and CDR2 is YSYEKL. Trimming removed 1 base from V and 3 bases from J, with 12 bases in between. For the CDR3, the DNA is TGCGCCAGCAGCCAAGGGTGGGCTACGCACTATGGCTACACCTTC. Translating gives CASSQGWATHYGYTF.

The DNA of the CDR3 is TGTGCCAGCAGCGTAGTGGGACAGCGGTTCTTC. Translating it yields CASSVVGQRFF. V is TRBV9 and J is TRBJ2-1, with 7 bases matching TRBD1. This CDR3 is built from 11 residues. Germline-derived CDR1 and CDR2 are SGDLS and YYNGEE. The V segment lost 0 bases and the J segment 15 bases; nucleotides outside the gene matches: 3.

DNA for the CDR3: TGCAGTTTTGGGTGGGATCGCAATCAGCCCCAGCATTTT. The encoded protein is CSFGWDRNQPQHF. The J gene is TRBJ1-5, the V gene TRBV29-1, with no clear D. This CDR3 comprises 13 residues. Germline assignment: CDR1 SQVTM and CDR2 ANQGSEA.

For this clone: This may be a read error, as it is one base from a much larger clone. J is TRBJ2-7 and V is TRBV6-1; D remains ambiguous. The CDR3 contains 13 residues. Germline-derived CDR1 and CDR2 are MNHNS and SASEGT. Between the trimmed V and J ends, which lost 3 bases and 6 bases, there was a span of 12 bases. CDR3 region: CASSDTNRCEQYF. CDR3 nucleotide sequence: TGTGCCAGCAGTGATACAAATCGCTGCGAGCAGTACTTC.

The genes are TRBV5-6 and TRBJ2-7, with a tentative D call TRBD1 (6 bases). CDR1 SGHDT and CDR2 YYEEEE come from the germline V gene. The CDR3 length is 15 residues. V was pared by 3 bases and J by 0 bases, with 13 bases between. The CDR3 loop reads CASSSPTGSSYEQYF. CDR3 sequence (DNA): TGTGCCAGCAGCTCCCCGACAGGAAGCTCCTACGAGCAGTACTTC.

This clone was picked up one time. CDR3 loop: CASSDSGAGNTEAFF. The CDR3 bases are TGTGCCAGCAGCGACTCAGGGGCGGGGAACACTGAAGCTTTCTTT. The genes are TRBV5-6 and TRBJ1-1; D is possibly TRBD1 (6 bases). Trimming removed 4 bases at V and 1 base at J, with 14 bases between. The germline V gene encodes CDR1 SGHDT and CDR2 YYEEEE. The CDR3 loop spans 15 amino acids.

V gene TRBV5-1 combines with J gene TRBJ2-3, with D perhaps matching TRBD2 (6 bases). CDR3 length: 15 amino acids. The V and J ends lost 5 bases and 0 bases respectively, with 13 bases between them. Per the germline V gene, CDR1 is SGHRS and CDR2 is YFSETQ. CDR3 amino acids: CASRFLAESTDTQYF. For the CDR3, the DNA is TGCGCCAGCAGATTCTTAGCGGAGAGCACAGATACGCAGTATTTT. The full variable domain, in which reference TRBV5-1 and TRBJ2-3 provide the parts outside the CDR3, is KAGVTQTPRYLIKTRGQQVTLSCSPISGHRSVSWYQQTPGQGLQFLFEYFSETQRNKGNFPGRFSGRQFSNSRSEMNVSTLELGDSALYLCASRFLAESTDTQYFGPGTRLTVL.

This chain links TRBV7-6 with TRBJ2-1; unclear D gene. V shed 1 base and J shed 9 bases, with 10 bases lying between them. The CDR3 is 13 residues long. Germline lookup yields CDR1 SGHVS and CDR2 FNYEAQ. Here the CDR3 reads CASSLEPEVEQFF. The DNA of the CDR3 is TGTGCCAGCAGCTTAGAGCCTGAGGTTGAGCAGTTCTTC. Full variable domain (missing parts from reference TRBV7-6 and TRBJ2-1): GAGVSQSPRYKVTKRGQDVALRCDPISGHVSLYWYRQALGQGPEFLTYFNYEAQQDKSGLPNDRFSAERPEGSISTLTIQRTEQRDSAMYRCASSLEPEVEQFFGPGTRLTVL.

This rearrangement joins TRBV5-1 to TRBJ1-1; D is ambiguous. This CDR3 is 14 amino acids long. The V gene lost 4 bases and the J gene lost 1 base, with 11 bases spanning the gap. CDR1 and CDR2 from the germline V gene are SGHRS and YFSETQ. CDR3 protein: CASSKEAPNTEAFF. The CDR3 region has the DNA TGCGCCAGCAGCAAGGAGGCCCCGAACACTGAAGCTTTCTTT.

The rearrangement links TRBV28 to TRBJ2-7, with 8 nucleotides matching TRBD1. Germline CDR1 reads MDHEN; CDR2 reads SYDVKM. Trimming at V came to 8 bases and at J to 7 bases, leaving 13 bases not matched to a gene. CDR3 length equals 14 residues. CDR3 amino acids: CASRTLQGVGEQYF. The CDR3 DNA is TGTGCCAGCCGAACCTTACAGGGGGTCGGGGAGCAGTACTTC.

This chain connects TRBV5-4 to TRBJ2-7; D uncertain. CDR1 and CDR2 (germline): SGHNT, YYREEE (reference sequence). This CDR3 is built from 14 residues. Between the trimmed V and J ends, which lost 0 bases and 3 bases, there was a span of 10 bases. The CDR3 loop reads CASSLGDRNYEQYF. The CDR3 region has the DNA TGTGCCAGCAGCTTGGGTGACCGCAACTACGAGCAGTACTTC.

The V gene is TRBV5-1, the J gene TRBJ2-7; D may be TRBD1 or TRBD2 (7 bases each). Germline values: CDR1 SGHRS, CDR2 YFSETQ. V was clipped by 4 bases and J by 2 bases, with 16 bases between them. The CDR3 is 15 residues long. The CDR3 sequence is CASSPQGGGPYEQYF. CDR3 nucleotide sequence: TGCGCCAGCAGCCCTCAGGGGGGGGGACCCTACGAGCAGTACTTC.